This TCR beta chain was sequenced for a study of CD8 T cells in ankylosing spondylitis. Study findings and constraints: Eight highly homologous variants formed a TCR beta motif that appeared characteristic of ankylosing spondylitis blood.

Concerning this clonotype itself: Antigen unknown.

This CDR3 comprises 14 residues. J lost 0 bases, V lost 5 bases, and 3 bases had no gene match. The V gene's germline CDR1 is MDHEN and CDR2 SYDVKM. Quantitative 5'-RACE with molecular barcodes was used to make the TCR beta libraries. TCRdb used MiXCR to reprocess the 5' RACE reads, holding one entry per CDR3 protein. The repertoire holds under 200,000 distinct CDR3 sequences, with around a tenth as singletons. Sequenced material: blood, either unsorted or a sorted T cell fraction (not recorded which). The rearrangement joins TRBV28 to TRBJ1-1, with 7 bases fitting TRBD1. The receptor comes from a female donor with ankylosing spondylitis or in good health (not recorded which). CDR3 sequence: CASSNRGLNTEAFF. The CDR3 coding sequence is TGTGCCAGCAGTAACAGGGGCTTGAACACTGAAGCTTTCTTT.